This TCR beta chain was obtained from a study of naive and memory T cell subsets. Four PCR rounds used nested alpha and beta constant region primers plus the SP2 primer. Blood and skin TCR RNA was reverse transcribed with alpha and beta constant primers. TCRdb processed the 5' RACE reads anew with MiXCR; each CDR3 protein has one entry. The profile covers over 50,000 distinct CDR3 sequences, with under 10% appearing a single time and roughly 8.9% taken by the ten largest. The library had UMIs added by 3' ligation of an oligonucleotide to TCR cDNA. V lost 5 bases, J lost 3 bases, and 14 bases lay in between. The CDR3 consists of 15 residues. Germline CDR1 reads PRHDT; CDR2 reads FYEKMQ (reference sequence). This clonotype was counted ten times or more.

This chain uses TRBV13 with TRBJ2-1, with D tentatively TRBD1 (5 bases). The receptor was derived from a female donor in good health. DNA for the CDR3: TGTGCCAGCAGCACAGGCCCAGAGTACTACAATGAGCAGTTCTTC. Its translation is CASSTGPEYYNEQFF.